This T cell receptor beta chain derives from a study of cytomegalovirus exposure and HLA in healthy donors. Broader study findings: A classifier reportedly called cytomegalovirus status with high sensitivity and specificity. A missense DCLRE1C variant was associated with V- and J-gene trimming of TCR beta chains in a later analysis, and an independent cohort replicated the association. The authors later found TCR association rates varying by HLA locus, with DRB1 most and HLA-C fewest.

Note on this clone: The antigen is unknown.

Primers for the PCR totalled 60 Vbeta and 13 Jbeta. As originally analysed: Some 10 million of tens of millions of unique TCR beta chains were shared, per a later count. Some clones are missing from TCRdb's copy, which holds only in-frame ones; the method was immunoSEQ multiplex PCR. The D gene and trimming were derived from the DNA, and the V and J assignments and clone size from that table. The profile covers fewer than 300,000 clones, with under 90% appearing a single time and about 0.28% taken by the ten largest. This CDR3 comprises 13 residues. V was trimmed by 7 bases and J by 0 bases, leaving 11 bases between them. CDR1 SQVTM and CDR2 ANQGSEA come from the germline V gene.

The sequenced sample was PBMCs. The J gene is TRBJ2-3, the V gene TRBV29-1; possibly TRBD2 for D (6 bases). This receptor was identified in a girl aged 2 to 9 in good health and CMV-seronegative. CDR3 residues: CSGTTPSTDTQYF. The DNA of the CDR3 is TGCAGCGGGACTACCCCGAGCACAGATACGCAGTATTTT.